The present TCR beta chain was sequenced within a study of technical replicates of blood from several donors. Germline CDR1 and CDR2: SEHNR and FQNEAQ (reference sequence). Germline trimming cut 1 base from V and 4 bases from J; bases unmatched to any gene: 6. The CDR3 totals 16 residues. TCRdb's copy holds only in-frame clones and misses some; the assay was immunoSEQ multiplex PCR. Here the sample spans about 16,000 clones, about 89% being singletons. This receptor was obtained from a human donor in good health. The rearrangement links TRBV7-9 to TRBJ2-5; 10 bases fit TRBD2. Sample: PBMCs. CDR3 sequence: CASSLGASGSGETQYF. The CDR3 nucleotides are TGTGCCAGCAGCTTAGGGGCTAGCGGGAGTGGAGAGACCCAGTACTTC.